This is a list of T cell receptor beta chains from one sample in a study of blood T cell repertoires in COVID-19. Repertoires were generated with immunoSEQ multiplex PCR, while TCRdb's copy carries only in-frame clones and drops some. This table holds around 200,000 clones, 80% found once. Sequencing was carried out using peripheral blood. All receptors derive from a woman in her seventies with acute or convalescent COVID-19. CDR3s include the opening cysteine and the closing phenylalanine or tryptophan. A D gene is named only where the DNA matches it firmly. Part of the rows lack a size; the others show once, few, many or a class for expanded clones.

J gene	D gene	V gene	clone size	CDR3 DNA	CDR3 protein
TRBJ2-5	TRBD2	TRBV28	few	TGTGCCAGCAGTTTAACTGCGATGACTAGCGGGAAGCGGAAGACCCAGTACTTC	CASSLTAMTSGKRKTQYF
TRBJ2-2	TRBD1	TRBV11-2	-	TGTGCCAGCAGCTTCCCACAGGGGGCCGGGGAGCTGTTTTTT	CASSFPQGAGELFF
TRBJ2-1	-	TRBV5-1	-	TGCGCCAGCAGCTTAGGACAACTCAATGAGCAGTTCTTC	CASSLGQLNEQFF
TRBJ2-7	TRBD1	TRBV5-6	-	TGTGCCAGCACCCCCGGGACAGGGGTCGACGAGCAGTACTTC	CASTPGTGVDEQYF
TRBJ2-3	-	TRBV9	-	TGTGCCAGCAGCCTCACCCTCGGAGGGTCCATCACAGATACGCAGTATTTT	CASSLTLGGSITDTQYF
TRBJ2-7	-	TRBV7-6	few	TGTGCCAGCAGCTCCCGTATCTCCTACGAGCAGTACTTC	CASSSRISYEQYF
TRBJ2-7	-	TRBV5-6	-	TGTGCCAGCAGCTTGATTGGAGGGCCCGGGAAGTACTTC	CASSLIGGPGKYF
TRBJ1-6	-	TRBV19	-	TGTGCCAGTAGTATCGGGGTTGGGAATTCACCCCTCCACTTT	CASSIGVGNSPLHF
TRBJ2-7	TRBD1	TRBV12-5	-	TGTGCTAGTGGTCCTAGGACAGGGGACTACGAGCAGTACTTC	CASGPRTGDYEQYF
TRBJ2-7	-	TRBV24-1	-	TGTGCCACCAGTGACAGCTCCTACGAGCAGTACTTC	CATSDSSYEQYF
TRBJ2-7	-	TRBV10-3	-	TGTGCCATCAGTGAGTCAAAGCGCCGCTGGGAGCAGTACTTC	CAISESKRRWEQYF
TRBJ1-4	TRBD1	TRBV6-5	-	TGTGCCAGCAGTCACAGGGGGCAGGTTAATGAAAAACTGTTTTTT	CASSHRGQVNEKLFF
TRBJ2-7	-	TRBV28	many	TGTGCCAGCAGTTCCCCTGAGACAGCGACCTCCTACGAGCAGTACTTC	CASSSPETATSYEQYF
TRBJ1-4	TRBD1	TRBV6-6	few	TGTGCCAGTCAGTTCCTCCGACAGGGGAACCTGTTTTTT	CASQFLRQGNLFF
TRBJ2-7	TRBD1	TRBV5-1	-	TGCGCCAGCAGCTTGGAAATATACCGGGACAGACCATCCTACGAGCAGTACTTC	CASSLEIYRDRPSYEQYF
TRBJ2-2	-	TRBV5-6	-	TGTGCCAGCAGCTTGCGCTATCGGAACACCGGGGAGCTGTTTTTT	CASSLRYRNTGELFF
TRBJ2-7	TRBD1	TRBV7-8	-	TGTGCCAGCAGCCCACCGGGACAGGGGTCCACTTTACTTTACGAGCAGTACTTC	CASSPPGQGSTLLYEQYF
TRBJ2-3	TRBD2	TRBV29-1	once	TGCAGCGTCGCACCTAGCGGGAGGGGAGATACGCAGTATTTT	CSVAPSGRGDTQYF
TRBJ2-7	TRBD1	TRBV3-1/TRBV3-2	-	TGTGCCAGCAGTTACTACCGGGACAGGGAAGACGAGCAGTACTTC	CASSYYRDREDEQYF
TRBJ2-6	-	TRBV5-1	few	TGCGCCAGCAGCTTGTCGGGAACTGGGGCCAACGTCCTGACTTTC	CASSLSGTGANVLTF
TRBJ2-1	-	TRBV19	-	TGTGCCAGTAACGAGCGGAGCTCCTACAATGAGCAGTTCTTC	CASNERSSYNEQFF
TRBJ2-5	TRBD2	TRBV7-9	-	TGTGCCAGCAGCTTAGCGCTCGGAACGGGAGGGGAAGAGACCCAGTACTTC	CASSLALGTGGEETQYF
TRBJ2-5	-	TRBV2	-	TGTGCCAGCAGTGGTTTAGCTCGAGAGACCCAGTACTTC	CASSGLARETQYF
TRBJ2-3	-	TRBV15	-	TGTGCCACCAGCAGAGAAGTGGGCGCAGATACGCAGTATTTT	CATSREVGADTQYF
TRBJ2-7	-	TRBV7-9	-	TGTGCCAGCAGCTTAGCGTCTCCGACAGTATTCTACGAGCAGTACTTC	CASSLASPTVFYEQYF
TRBJ1-2	TRBD1	TRBV7-2	-	TGTGCCAGCAGCCCCTGGACAGGGGACTATGGCTACACCTTC	CASSPWTGDYGYTF
TRBJ2-5	-	TRBV7-7	-	TGTGCTAGCAGCTTAGGACAACAGAGTGCCCAAGAGACCCAGTACTTC	CASSLGQQSAQETQYF
TRBJ2-7	TRBD2	TRBV2	-	TGTGCCAGTACCAGGGACTTAGCGGGGGTTGAGCAGTACTTC	CASTRDLAGVEQYF
TRBJ2-7	TRBD1	TRBV14	-	TGTGCCAGCAGCCACCTGGACAGGGGCTCCTACGAGCAGTACTTC	CASSHLDRGSYEQYF
TRBJ2-1	TRBD2	TRBV5-4	-	TGTGCCAGCAGCCCAACTAGCGCTTCCTACAATGAGCAGTTCTTC	CASSPTSASYNEQFF
TRBJ2-4	-	TRBV2	-	TGTGCCAGCAGGCTAGTCTCAAACATTCAGTACTTC	CASRLVSNIQYF
TRBJ2-5	-	TRBV27	-	TGTGCCAGCACCTGGGGGCTCTCAGGGACCCAGTACTTC	CASTWGLSGTQYF
TRBJ1-6	-	TRBV5-1	-	TGCGCCAGCAGCTCCCGGCCTGGGGCCCAGAGCTCCTATAATTCACCCCTCCACTTT	CASSSRPGAQSSYNSPLHF
TRBJ1-1	-	TRBV30	-	TGTGCCTGGAGTGAACAGGGTGGGACTGAAGCTTTCTTT	CAWSEQGGTEAFF
TRBJ2-5	-	TRBV28	few	TGTGCCACCAACCCAGGGAAGGAGACCCAGTACTTC	CATNPGKETQYF
TRBJ2-5	TRBD1	TRBV30	-	TGTGCCTGGAACAGGGGGCGGGGGGAGACCCAGTACTTC	CAWNRGRGETQYF
TRBJ1-5	TRBD1	TRBV28	few	TGTGCCAGCAGCCTACAGGGGGCCCTCAATCAGCCCCAGCATTTT	CASSLQGALNQPQHF
TRBJ2-3	-	TRBV19	-	TGTGCCAGTAGCTGGACAGCAGATACGCAGTATTTT	CASSWTADTQYF
TRBJ1-4	-	TRBV9	-	TGTGCCAGCAGCGTGGGGCGGAGGGATAATGAAAAACTGTTTTTT	CASSVGRRDNEKLFF
TRBJ2-7	TRBD2	TRBV11-2	-	TGTGCCAGCAGCACAACTAGCGGGAGTTACGAGCAGTACTTC	CASSTTSGSYEQYF
TRBJ1-1	-	TRBV3-1/TRBV3-2	-	TGTGCCAGCAGCCCCGGGGCAGGGGATTTTGCTTTCTTT	CASSPGAGDFAFF
TRBJ2-5	-	TRBV24-1	-	TGTGCCACCAGTGATCCCGCAAGCCCCAAAGAGACCCAGTACTTC	CATSDPASPKETQYF
TRBJ2-4	TRBD1	TRBV18	-	TGTGCCAGCTCACAGGGACAGGGGGCGACGAACATTCAGTACTTC	CASSQGQGATNIQYF
TRBJ2-1	TRBD2	TRBV5-6	few	TGTGCCAGCAGCCGCGAGACTAGCGCGTACAATGAGCAGTTCTTC	CASSRETSAYNEQFF
TRBJ2-1	-	TRBV7-7	-	TGTGCTAGCAGCTTAGGTTCCGGGAGCTACAATGAGCAGTTCTTC	CASSLGSGSYNEQFF
TRBJ2-3	TRBD2	TRBV7-9	-	TGTGCCAGCAGCTCCGTGCGGGAGTGGGTCGCAGATACGCAGTATTTT	CASSSVREWVADTQYF
TRBJ1-6	-	TRBV5-3	-	TGTGCCAGAAGCTTGGAAGAGTTCGAAGGGTGCGGGGGTCTTTATAATTCACCCCTCCACTTT	CARSLEEFEGCGGLYNSPLHF
TRBJ2-1	-	TRBV29-1	-	TGCAGCGTTGACGGGAGAGGTGGTGAGCAGTTCTTC	CSVDGRGGEQFF
TRBJ2-3	TRBD2	TRBV11-2	-	TGTGCCAGTACTAGCGGGAGTTTGACAGATACGCAGTATTTT	CASTSGSLTDTQYF
TRBJ2-2	TRBD2	TRBV19	-	TGTGCCAGTAGTTTTAGCGGGAGCTGGTACACCGGGGAGCTGTTTTTT	CASSFSGSWYTGELFF
TRBJ2-3	TRBD2	TRBV24-1	-	TGTGCCACCAGCAACAGCGGGAGATACACAGATACGCAGTATTTT	CATSNSGRYTDTQYF
TRBJ2-1	-	TRBV12-3/TRBV12-4	-	TGTGCCAGCAGTTGGGGCGGTGAGCAGTTCTTC	CASSWGGEQFF
TRBJ2-5	-	TRBV7-3	-	TGTGCCAGCAGCTTAGGGTCGGGAGAGCAAGAGACCCAGTACTTC	CASSLGSGEQETQYF
TRBJ2-2	TRBD2	TRBV9	-	TGTGCCAGCAGCGTCGAGGGACTACCGAACACCGGGGAGCTGTTTTTT	CASSVEGLPNTGELFF
TRBJ2-1	TRBD2	TRBV27	-	TGTGCCAGCAAGCGCACTAGCGGAAGTGAGCAGTTCTTC	CASKRTSGSEQFF
TRBJ2-5	-	TRBV12-3/TRBV12-4	-	TGTGCCAGCAGGACAACAGGGGAGGTGACCCAGTACTTC	CASRTTGEVTQYF
TRBJ2-3	TRBD2	TRBV2	-	TGTGCCAGCAGCAGTGATTGGATAGCGGGAGAGACAGATACGCAGTATTTT	CASSSDWIAGETDTQYF
TRBJ2-7	-	TRBV10-3	-	TGTGCCATCGGTGCGGGCTCCTACGAGCAGTACTTC	CAIGAGSYEQYF
TRBJ1-5	TRBD1	TRBV28	few	TGTGCCAGCAGTTTACCGGGACAGGGGAAATATAGCAATCAGCCCCAGCATTTT	CASSLPGQGKYSNQPQHF
TRBJ1-2	-	TRBV2	-	TGTGCCAGCTGGGGGGGGACATCGGGGTCAAGGTATGGCTACACCTTC	CASWGGTSGSRYGYTF